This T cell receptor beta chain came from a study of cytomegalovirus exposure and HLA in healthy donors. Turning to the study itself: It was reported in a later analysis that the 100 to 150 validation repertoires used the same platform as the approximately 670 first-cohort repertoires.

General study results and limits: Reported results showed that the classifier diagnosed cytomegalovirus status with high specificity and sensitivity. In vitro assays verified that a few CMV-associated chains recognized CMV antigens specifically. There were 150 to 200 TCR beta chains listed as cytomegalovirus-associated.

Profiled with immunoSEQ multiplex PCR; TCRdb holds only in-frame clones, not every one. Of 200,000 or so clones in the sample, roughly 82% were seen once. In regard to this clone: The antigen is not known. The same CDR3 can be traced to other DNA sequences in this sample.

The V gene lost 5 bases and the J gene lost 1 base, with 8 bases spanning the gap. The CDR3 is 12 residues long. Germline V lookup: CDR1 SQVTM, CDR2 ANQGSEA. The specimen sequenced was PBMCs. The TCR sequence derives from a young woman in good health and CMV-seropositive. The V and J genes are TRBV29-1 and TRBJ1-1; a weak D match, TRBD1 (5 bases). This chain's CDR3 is CSVRRGNTEAFF. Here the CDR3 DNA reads TGCAGCGTTCGGAGGGGGAACACTGAAGCTTTCTTT.